This TCR beta chain is drawn from a study of beta chain features in type 1 diabetes. Findings and limits, study-wide: Type 1 diabetes patients showed a moderate but significant shortening of TCRB CDR3s in all four CD4+ subsets.

Every bit of the isolated RNA underwent reverse transcription, so sequencing read expressed TCRB transcripts. The data were produced by immunoSEQ multiplex PCR, yet TCRdb's version contains in-frame clones alone and is incomplete. The sample has more than 300,000 clones; 7% to 10% are singletons. The CDR3 consists of 15 residues. V dropped 2 bases and J dropped 2 bases, with 12 bases sitting between them. In germline, CDR1 is SGHDT, CDR2 YYEEEE. This clone was counted only a few times. Its target is not known. This chain uses TRBV5-6 with TRBJ2-3; D gene unclear. Sequencing used central memory CD4+ T cells from blood. The receptor comes from a young man with type 1 diabetes. CDR3 sequence: CASSFWSDPTDTQYF. CDR3 nucleotides: TGTGCCAGCAGCTTTTGGAGCGACCCCACAGATACGCAGTATTTT.